A selection of T cell receptor beta chains follows, all from one sample in a study of PD-L1 blockade in urothelial cancer. The repertoire was sequenced with immunoSEQ multiplex PCR; TCRdb's copy has only in-frame clones and lacks some. Seen here are more than 55,000 clones, more than 80% observed once, and the top ten hold around 6%. Sequences were derived from PBMCs, sampled around atezolizumab (anti-PD-L1) treatment. These receptors came from a man in his 70s with urothelial cancer. CDR3s include the opening cysteine and the closing phenylalanine or tryptophan.

>TRBV7-8|TRBJ1-2
CASSLIQGGIADGYTF
>TRBV5-4|TRBJ2-7
CASSLTGGYEQYF
>TRBV29-1|TRBJ2-3
CSVEVSTGDTQYF
>TRBV19|TRBJ1-5
CASSPDRERDQPQHF
>TRBV11-2|TRBJ1-2
CASSLDSAVGYTF
>TRBV5-6|TRBJ2-2
CASSPQGRPGELFF
>TRBV6-6|TRBJ1-2
CASSFMENYGYTF
>TRBV14|TRBJ1-1
CASSLFMNTEAFF
>TRBV19|TRBJ1-1
CASSIALSAEAFF
>TRBV2|TRBJ1-4
CASSVQGREKLFF
>TRBV29-1|TRBJ2-1
CSVEGTWTSTNEQFF
>TRBV9|TRBJ2-1
CASSVATGGSSYNEQFF
>TRBV19|TRBJ1-4
CASSPLGRNEKLFF
>TRBV5-1|TRBJ2-1
CASSLEVSVEQFF
>TRBV6-1|TRBJ1-1
CASADRLNTEAFF
>TRBV5-4|TRBJ2-1
CASSSQDSINEQFF
>TRBV10-3|TRBJ2-3
CAISVTVADTQYF
>TRBV11-2|TRBJ2-3
CASRKRGPGDTQYF
>TRBV19|TRBJ1-2
CASSIFVGSHGYTF
>TRBV6-1|TRBJ1-1
CASSDSQNTEAFF
>TRBV7-2|TRBJ1-2
CASSPRQGNYGYTF
>TRBV5-8|TRBJ1-2
CASSLSAGTPYGYTF
>TRBV5-4|TRBJ2-7
CASRGDTGGDEQYF
>TRBV6-1|TRBJ2-2
CASSDPGLAGVTGELFF
>TRBV9|TRBJ2-1
CASSVAPSGSNEQFF
>TRBV4-1|TRBJ2-1
CASSQPIGSGIYNEQFF
>TRBV18|TRBJ2-7
CASSPTPGTSGTEQYF
>TRBV27|TRBJ2-3
CASSLKAGATDTQYF
>TRBV5-1|TRBJ2-1
CASSLGGGSYNEQFF
>TRBV6-1|TRBJ1-4
CASSEYQGTSEKLFF
>TRBV18|TRBJ2-4
CASSPPRQATLAKNIQYF
>TRBV15|TRBJ2-7
CATSRDGSSYEQYF
>TRBV12-5|TRBJ2-7
CASGLVKAPGTYEQYF
>TRBV6-5|TRBJ2-2
CASSSSREGAGELFF
>TRBV18|TRBJ2-4
CASSPASSKNIQYF
>TRBV7-9|TRBJ2-1
CASSRKTSTFYNEQFF
>TRBV5-1|TRBJ2-3
CASSLGTSGSSRADTQYF
>TRBV19|TRBJ1-2
CASSLSGANYGYTF
>TRBV7-3|TRBJ2-2
CASSLNTAGELFF
>TRBV19|TRBJ2-1
CASSSASGRHNEQFF
>TRBV5-4|TRBJ2-7
CASSPSGKGTYEQYF
>TRBV18|TRBJ1-1
CASSRDRVTNTEAFF
>TRBV6-5|TRBJ2-7
CASRTGSSYEQYF
>TRBV5-1|TRBJ1-1
CASSLGRGAEAFF
>TRBV28|TRBJ2-7
CASSWNPGQGPDEQYF
>TRBV6-1|TRBJ1-1
CASQIGFEAEAFF
>TRBV7-2|TRBJ1-1
CASSNRRGGNTEAFF
>TRBV29-1|TRBJ2-7
CSVTLGAHEQYF
>TRBV18|TRBJ1-5
CASSLGQNQPQHF
>TRBV5-1|TRBJ2-7
CASSNPGNEQYF
>TRBV7-2|TRBJ1-2
CASSSLGGRGRSHTF
>TRBV27|TRBJ2-1
CASRKTSGSPSDEQFF
>TRBV6-6|TRBJ1-5
CASSPPSSNQPQHF
>TRBV27|TRBJ1-2
CASSSEQGSGYTF
>TRBV7-8|TRBJ2-3
CASSPGTAGDTQYF